The TCR beta chain described here comes from a study of blood T cell repertoires in COVID-19. About the research overall: T cells, B-cell-depleted T cells, or PBMCs supplied cDNA or gDNA.

Clones were sequenced by immunoSEQ multiplex PCR, and TCRdb holds only the in-frame ones, with some missing. The sample lists about 200,000 clones, about nine tenths seen once, with 4% to 4.5% in the top ten. Germline V gene lookup returns CDR1 WNHNN and CDR2 SYGVQD (reference sequence). The trim removed 6 bases at V and 4 bases at J, leaving 4 bases unmatched. The CDR3 covers 13 residues. The TCR sequence derives from a man aged 50-59 years with acute or convalescent COVID-19. This chain uses TRBV10-1 with TRBJ2-5; the match to TRBD2 covers 8 bases. Sequencing was carried out using peripheral blood. The CDR3 sequence: CASSGLAGETQYF. CDR3 sequence (DNA): TGCGCCAGCAGCGGACTAGCTGGAGAGACCCAGTACTTC.